This TCR beta chain was recovered during a study of T cell responses to AZD1222 COVID-19 vaccine. Here immunoSEQ multiplex PCR was the method, and the copy in TCRdb shows in-frame clones only, minus some. The table has about 85,000 clones, approximately 86% seen once. The CDR3 is made up of 14 amino acids. V was trimmed by 6 bases and J by 0 bases, leaving 6 bases between them. Germline assignment: CDR1 MDHEN and CDR2 SYDVKM. This specimen consisted of peripheral blood, obtained on day 0 of AZD1222 vaccination. The receptor's source is an adult in good health. The chain couples TRBV28 to TRBJ2-6; D remains unclear. DNA of the CDR3: TGTGCCAGCAGAAAATTCTCTGGGGCCAACGTCCTGACTTTC. Its protein is CASRKFSGANVLTF.